A single sample is the source of the 17 T cell receptor beta chains below, sequenced in a study of T cell repertoires in aging, cancer and after chemotherapy. Multiplex touch-down PCR with TRB-A/B primers amplified rearranged V-D-J TRB sequences. TCRdb independently ran MiXCR on the multiplex PCR reads; one entry per CDR3 protein. The sample has 4,000 to 4,500 distinct CDR3 sequences; 27% are singletons. TCR beta rearrangements were amplified from peripheral blood genomic DNA. The sequenced sample consisted of blood. The receptors come from a human donor with a blood cancer.

The chain joins TRBV19 to TRBJ1-1, with a tentative D call TRBD1 (6 bases). This CDR3 spans 13 amino acids. V was cut by 7 bases and J by 5 bases, with 14 bases left in between. Germline V gives CDR1 LNHDA, CDR2 SQIVND (reference sequence). DNA of the CDR3: TGTGCCAGTACCTGGACAGAGGAAACTGAAGCTTTCTTT. Its translation is CASTWTEETEAFF.

In its sample, this clonotype is medium-sized (0.01 to 0.1%). This chain joins TRBV5-4 and TRBJ2-3; maybe TRBD1 (6 bases). The germline V gene has CDR1 SGHNT and CDR2 YYREEE (reference sequence). The CDR3 has 14 residues. Trimming cost V 3 bases and J 2 bases, with 10 bases left between them. CDR3 sequence reads: CASSSGQYTDTQYF. In nucleotides, the CDR3 is TGTGCCAGCAGCTCAGGACAGTACACAGATACGCAGTATTTT.

Relative to its sample, this clonotype is medium-sized (0.01 to 0.1%). This chain joins TRBV24-1 and TRBJ2-6; TRBD1 matches at 10 bases. CDR3 size: 17 residues. J lost 2 bases, V lost 4 bases, and 4 bases had no gene match. Germline V gene data show CDR1 as KGHDR and CDR2 as SFDVKD. The CDR3 region has the DNA TGTGCCACCAGTGAGGGACAGGGGACCCCTGGGGCCAACGTCCTGACTTTC. Translation gives CATSEGQGTPGANVLTF.

The chain uses TRBV27 and TRBJ1-6; D may be TRBD1 (5 bases). V dropped 0 bases and J dropped 4 bases, with 19 bases sitting between them. Germline CDR1 and CDR2: MNHEY and SMNVEV (reference sequence). This CDR3 spans 19 amino acids. This CDR3 reads CASSLSFHDGGGYNSPLHF. CDR3 bases: TGTGCCAGCAGTTTATCCTTCCATGACGGGGGAGGATATAATTCACCCCTCCACTTT.

The V call is TRBV27, the J call TRBJ2-1; unclear D gene. V was pared by 2 bases and J by 8 bases, with 10 bases between. The CDR3 runs to 13 residues. The germline V gene has CDR1 MNHEY and CDR2 SMNVEV (reference sequence). CDR3 residues: CASSLSPLDEQFF. DNA for the CDR3: TGTGCCAGCAGTTTAAGCCCCCTTGATGAGCAGTTCTTC.

By share, this clonotype counts as medium-sized. The J gene is TRBJ2-1, the V gene TRBV5-1; TRBD1 agrees at 7 bases. Germline V gives CDR1 SGHRS, CDR2 YFSETQ. After removal of 4 bases from V and 5 bases from J, the junction contained 3 bases not matched to a gene. This CDR3 is built from 13 residues. The chain's CDR3 is CASSPQGDNEQFF. DNA for the CDR3: TGCGCCAGCAGCCCCCAGGGGGACAATGAGCAGTTCTTC.

This clonotype is judged medium-sized. The J gene is TRBJ2-6, the V gene TRBV19; no firm D call. From germline, CDR1 is LNHDA and CDR2 SQIVND (reference sequence). This CDR3 has 13 residues. V shed 9 bases and J shed 4 bases, with 10 bases lying between them. The CDR3 is CASALEGANVLTF. In DNA, the CDR3 is TGTGCCAGCGCCCTTGAAGGGGCCAACGTCCTGACTTTC.

J is TRBJ1-6 and V is TRBV5-5; maybe TRBD1 (5 bases). The CDR3 covers 15 residues. V lost 0 bases and J lost 7, with 11 bases in between. The V gene's germline CDR1 is SGHKS and CDR2 YYEKEE (reference sequence). CDR3 sequence reads: CASSLVVAGNSPLHF. CDR3 sequence (DNA): TGTGCCAGCAGCTTGGTTGTGGCAGGGAATTCACCCCTCCACTTT.

Sample share makes this clonotype medium-sized. This chain uses TRBV7-9 with TRBJ2-4; D unresolved. Trimming cost V 1 base and J 6 bases, with 10 bases left between them. The CDR3 sequence is 14 residues long. Germline V lookup: CDR1 SEHNR, CDR2 FQNEAQ (reference sequence). The CDR3 loop is CASSLGSETNIQYF. CDR3 coding DNA: TGTGCCAGCAGCTTAGGGTCCGAAACAAACATTCAGTACTTC. The entire variable domain, with the rest obtained from reference TRBV7-9 and TRBJ2-4, is as follows: DTGVSQNPRHKITKRGQNVTFRCDPISEHNRLYWYRQTLGQGPEFLTYFQNEAQLEKSRLLSDRFSAERPKGSFSTLEIQRTEQGDSAMYLCASSLGSETNIQYFGAGTRLSVL.

The chain joins TRBV12-3 or TRBV12-4 to TRBJ2-3; 7 bases align to TRBD2. Trimming removed 6 bases from V and 4 bases from J; junction bases left unmatched: 10. There are 15 residues in the CDR3. The CDR3 sequence is CASRDPGRGADTQYF. DNA for the CDR3: TGTGCCAGCAGGGACCCGGGGAGGGGCGCAGATACGCAGTATTTT.

The CDR3 sequence is CASSLKTSGYYEQYF. CDR3 sequence (DNA): TGCGCCAGCAGCTTGAAGACTAGCGGTTACTACGAGCAGTACTTC. The V gene is TRBV5-1, the J gene TRBJ2-7; the match to TRBD2 covers 9 bases. Germline lookup yields CDR1 SGHRS and CDR2 YFSETQ. The junction had 5 bases not matched to a gene; V was cut back by 1 base and J by 3 bases. The CDR3 is 15 residues long. Full variable domain (outside the CDR3, taken from reference TRBV5-1 and TRBJ2-7): KAGVTQTPRYLIKTRGQQVTLSCSPISGHRSVSWYQQTPGQGLQFLFEYFSETQRNKGNFPGRFSGRQFSNSRSEMNVSTLELGDSALYLCASSLKTSGYYEQYFGPGTRLTVT.

This sequence joins TRBV6-1 and TRBJ1-5; D is unresolved. The CDR3 runs 11 residues. Trimming shortened V by 8 bases and J by 4 bases, and 6 bases separated the two germline ends. Looked up from germline, CDR1 is MNHNS and CDR2 is SASEGT. The CDR3 is CASGPNQPQHF. The CDR3 DNA follows: TGTGCCAGCGGGCCGAATCAGCCCCAGCATTTT.

This CDR3 reads CASSPDRTYGYTF. CDR3 in DNA: TGTGCCAGCTCCCCGGACAGGACCTATGGCTACACCTTC. The chain has TRBV18 and TRBJ1-2; 7 bases fit TRBD1. Looked up from germline, CDR1 is KGHSH and CDR2 is LQKENI. V lost 6 bases, J lost 4 bases, and 5 bases stayed unmatched. The CDR3 has 13 amino acids.

In its sample, this clonotype was seen a few times. The chain couples TRBV5-1 to TRBJ1-6, with D perhaps TRBD1 (5 bases). The V and J ends lost 2 bases and 8 bases respectively, with 8 bases between them. CDR1 SGHRS and CDR2 YFSETQ come from the germline V gene. This CDR3 is built from 13 residues. The CDR3 region has the DNA TGCGCCAGCAGCTTCGGGACCTATTCACCCCTCCACTTT. Protein product: CASSFGTYSPLHF.

A single count supports this clonotype. The V call is TRBV5-1, the J call TRBJ1-2, with D possibly matching TRBD1 (6 bases). Trimming took 0 bases from V and 7 from J, leaving 13 bases between them. Germline V gene data show CDR1 as SGHRS and CDR2 as YFSETQ. There are 14 residues in the CDR3. The CDR3 bases are TGCGCCAGCAGCTTGGAACCAGGGGTGCGTGGCTACACCTTC. Translating it yields CASSLEPGVRGYTF.

J is TRBJ1-2 and V is TRBV6-2 or TRBV6-3; TRBD1 matches at 8 bases. CDR3 length: 16 amino acids. The J segment lost 2 bases and the V segment lost 4 bases, leaving 9 bases of the junction unmatched. Germline CDR1 is MNHEY and CDR2 is SVGEGT. The CDR3 nucleotides read TGTGCCAGCAGTTCCCCTCAGGGGGCTAAGAACTATGGCTACACCTTC. It is translated as CASSSPQGAKNYGYTF.

V gene TRBV12-3 or TRBV12-4 combines with J gene TRBJ1-1; D not certain. CDR3 size: 14 residues. V dropped 0 bases and J dropped 1 base, with 6 bases sitting between them. DNA of the CDR3: TGTGCCAGCAGTTTAGCAGGGTCGAACACTGAAGCTTTCTTT. Protein: CASSLAGSNTEAFF.